These 29 T cell receptor beta chains came from one sample sequenced in a study of blood T cell repertoires in COVID-19. Method: immunoSEQ multiplex PCR; TCRdb's copy keeps in-frame clones and lacks some. The repertoire holds 72,000 or so clones, approximately 89% seen once, with around 14% in the top ten. Specimen: peripheral blood. The source of these receptors is a woman in her sixties with acute or convalescent COVID-19.

V and J are TRBV7-8 and TRBJ2-2, with D possibly being TRBD2 (5 bases). The V gene lost 1 base and the J gene lost 2 bases, with 11 bases spanning the gap. The CDR3 extends over 16 amino acids. Germline assignment: CDR1 SGHVS and CDR2 FQNEAQ. CDR3: CASSLVTGSNTGELFF. CDR3 DNA: TGTGCCAGCAGCTTAGTGACGGGAAGTAACACCGGGGAGCTGTTTTTT. Supplemented by reference TRBV7-8 and TRBJ2-2, the full variable domain reads GAGVSQSPRYKVAKRGQDVALRCDPISGHVSLFWYQQALGQGPEFLTYFQNEAQLDKSGLPSDRFFAERPEGSVSTLKIQRTQQEDSAVYLCASSLVTGSNTGELFFGEGSRLTVL.

The V call is TRBV18, the J call TRBJ2-5; the match to TRBD2 covers 9 bases. CDR3 length equals 16 residues. Looked up from germline, CDR1 is KGHSH and CDR2 is LQKENI. The junction had 8 bases not matched to a gene; V was cut back by 2 bases and J by 4 bases. The DNA for the CDR3 is TGTGCCAGCTCACCAAGAGCGGGGGGCTTTGGAGAGACCCAGTACTTC. Translating it yields CASSPRAGGFGETQYF.

This chain uses TRBV4-1 with TRBJ1-1, with 7 bases lining up with TRBD1. This CDR3 spans 17 amino acids. J gave up 0 bases and V 0 bases, and 7 bases lay outside the gene matches. In germline, CDR1 is MGHRA, CDR2 YSYEKL. DNA for the CDR3: TGCGCCAGCAGCCAAGACGCGACAGGGCGGATGAACACTGAAGCTTTCTTT. Translating gives CASSQDATGRMNTEAFF.

This clone turned up a few times. This chain uses TRBV7-9 with TRBJ2-5; tentative D call: TRBD1 (6 bases). Between the trimmed V and J ends, which lost 8 bases and 5 bases, there was a span of 18 bases. The CDR3 sequence is 14 residues long. The germline gives CDR1 SEHNR, CDR2 FQNEAQ (reference sequence). The CDR3 here is CASRSRGEYETQYF. As DNA, the CDR3 is TGTGCCAGCCGGTCCAGGGGCGAGTACGAGACCCAGTACTTC.

V and J are TRBV3-1 (or the pseudogene TRBV3-2) and TRBJ2-7; TRBD2 matches 8 bases. Per the germline V gene, CDR1 is LGHDT and CDR2 is YNNKEL (reference sequence). CDR3 length equals 15 residues. V shed 0 bases, J shed 6 bases, and the junction held 7 bases outside the gene matches. CDR3 sequence (DNA): TGTGCCAGCAGCCAAGAAGGTAGCGGGGTGAGCGAGCAGTACTTC. Amino acid sequence: CASSQEGSGVSEQYF.

The chain couples TRBV5-6 to TRBJ1-2; a possible D gene is TRBD1 (5 bases). This CDR3 is built from 12 residues. V dropped 4 bases and J dropped 8 bases, with 12 bases sitting between them. The germline CDR1 and CDR2 sequences are SGHDT and YYEEEE. CDR3 nucleotide sequence: TGTGCCAGCAGCCTAGGGAGGGACGGCTACACCTTC. It specifies CASSLGRDGYTF.

The rearrangement uses TRBV28 and TRBJ2-6; D possibly corresponds to TRBD1 (5 bases). V was pared by 10 bases and J by 0 bases, with 16 bases between. The CDR3 is 16 residues long. Germline CDR1 reads MDHEN; CDR2 reads SYDVKM. The CDR3 here is CANLDSDSSGANVLTF. The CDR3 DNA reads TGTGCCAACCTAGACAGCGATTCCTCTGGGGCCAACGTCCTGACTTTC.

The table lists this clone with a count of one. This chain links TRBV19 with TRBJ2-1; 12 positions match TRBD1. Germline lookup yields CDR1 LNHDA and CDR2 SQIVND (reference sequence). The J segment lost 8 bases and the V segment lost 6 bases, leaving 5 bases of the junction unmatched. This CDR3 is 14 amino acids long. CDR3 in amino acids: CASSYGTGGDEQFF. CDR3 nucleotides: TGTGCCAGTAGCTACGGGACAGGGGGCGATGAGCAGTTCTTC.

The chain combines TRBV5-1 with TRBJ2-3, with D maybe TRBD2 (6 bases). V gave up 2 bases and J gave up 0 bases, with 10 bases separating them. This CDR3 region has 15 residues. CDR1 is SGHRS and CDR2 is YFSETQ in the germline V gene. The CDR3 loop reads CASSFVAVSTDTQYF. The DNA of the CDR3 is TGCGCCAGCAGCTTTGTAGCGGTGAGCACAGATACGCAGTATTTT.

The chain links TRBV21-1 to TRBJ1-1; the table's D call, TRBD1, has no DNA check behind it. TRBV21-1 counts as a pseudogene. The CDR3 is 14 residues long. CDR3 residues: CASKTVTRKKQAFF. CDR3 sequence (DNA): TGTGCCAGCAAGACAGTTACCCGAAAGAAACAAGCTTTCTTT.

A remark on this clone: Different DNA sequences within this sample yield the same CDR3. The V call is TRBV3-1 (or the pseudogene TRBV3-2), the J call TRBJ1-5; maybe TRBD1 (6 bases). Trimming left V 3 bases short and J 7 bases short, with 13 bases between. The CDR3 runs 14 residues. CDR1 and CDR2 (germline): LGHDT, YNNKEL (reference sequence). The CDR3 coding sequence is TGTGCCAGCAGCCAGGGCAGGGGTGGGCAGCCCCAGCATTTT. It translates to CASSQGRGGQPQHF.

The chain recombines TRBV3-1 (or the pseudogene TRBV3-2) with TRBJ1-1, with D perhaps TRBD1 (5 bases). Trimming pared 0 bases from V and 1 base from J, leaving 9 bases between. The CDR3 has 15 amino acids. Germline V lookup: CDR1 LGHDT, CDR2 YNNKEL (reference sequence). The CDR3, as DNA: TGTGCCAGCAGCCAAGAGGTGGGGGGGAACACTGAAGCTTTCTTT. The encoded protein is CASSQEVGGNTEAFF.

The CDR3 region has the DNA TGTGCCAGCAAACGAACCGGGGGTGACGAGCAGTACTTC. The encoded protein is CASKRTGGDEQYF. J is TRBJ2-7 and V is TRBV27; maybe TRBD2 (6 bases). Germline V gene lookup returns CDR1 MNHEY and CDR2 SMNVEV (reference sequence). V was pared by 7 bases and J by 5 bases, with 15 bases between. The CDR3 has 13 amino acids.

This chain connects TRBV2 to TRBJ1-5; D gene unclear. Between the trimmed V and J ends, which lost 7 bases and 0 bases, there was a span of 19 bases. Germline V CDR1 and CDR2: SNHLY, FYNNEI. This CDR3 region has 17 residues. This CDR3 is CASTSLRTAYSNQPQHF. The DNA for the CDR3 is TGTGCCAGCACCTCCCTTCGTACAGCCTATAGCAATCAGCCCCAGCATTTT.

CDR3 coding DNA: TGTGCCAGCAGACCGGGACAGGGGCCTGCGAACACTGAAGCTTTCTTT. Residues: CASRPGQGPANTEAFF. The chain has TRBV6-4 and TRBJ1-1; 10 bases agree with TRBD1. Trimming at V came to 6 bases and at J to 1 base, leaving 8 bases not matched to a gene. Germline V gives CDR1 MRHNA, CDR2 SNTAGT. The CDR3 sequence is 16 residues long.

The CDR3 sequence is CASSEQQEQYF. CDR3 nucleotide sequence: TGTGCCAGCAGTGAGCAACAGGAGCAGTACTTC. The rearrangement joins TRBV6-1 to TRBJ2-7; no definite D call. Germline CDR1 is MNHNS and CDR2 is SASEGT. Trimming removed 3 bases from V and 7 bases from J, with 7 bases in between. The CDR3 length is 11 residues.

This chain connects TRBV6-2 or TRBV6-3 to TRBJ1-2; TRBD1 might be the D (5 bases). Germline loops: CDR1 MNHEY, CDR2 SVGEGT. V lost 0 bases and J lost 5, with 10 bases in between. This CDR3 has 14 residues. CDR3 sequence (DNA): TGTGCCAGCAGTTACTCGGGGACTCTGTATGGCTACACCTTC. Translating gives CASSYSGTLYGYTF.

V gene TRBV6-6 combines with J gene TRBJ1-2; 7 bases match TRBD1. The trim removed 4 bases at V and 4 bases at J, leaving 6 bases unmatched. The CDR3 is 14 residues long. Per germline, CDR1 MNHNY and CDR2 SVGAGI (reference sequence). CDR3 sequence: CASSWDSSPYGYTF. CDR3 DNA sequence: TGTGCCAGCAGTTGGGACAGCAGTCCCTATGGCTACACCTTC.

J is TRBJ2-5 and V is TRBV5-5; TRBD2 might be the D (5 bases). V lost 3 bases and J lost 2, with 14 bases in between. CDR1 and CDR2 from the germline V gene are SGHKS and YYEKEE (reference sequence). This CDR3 is 15 amino acids long. CDR3 nucleotides: TGTGCCAGCAGCTATCCGGGGAGCTGGCAAGAGACCCAGTACTTC. Translating it yields CASSYPGSWQETQYF.

The V and J genes are TRBV6-5 and TRBJ1-5, with unresolved D. Germline lookup yields CDR1 MNHEY and CDR2 SVGAGI. This CDR3 is 15 amino acids long. Deletions cut 6 bases from V and 6 bases from J, with 18 bases between. CDR3 bases: TGTGCCAGCAGGGCCTCTGGGAGGTCGCGTCAGCCCCAGCATTTT. This translates into CASRASGRSRQPQHF.

This clone was seen repeatedly, ten times or more. CDR3 nucleotides: TGTGCCATCCGTAAAGCGGGGGGCAGCTACAATGAGCAGTTCTTC. Amino acids: CAIRKAGGSYNEQFF. This chain links TRBV6-4 with TRBJ2-1; 9 nucleotides agree with TRBD2. Germline V gives CDR1 MRHNA, CDR2 SNTAGT. This CDR3 has 15 amino acids. Trimming removed 10 bases from V and 3 bases from J; junction bases left unmatched: 10.

This clone was seen a single time. The V and J genes are TRBV15 and TRBJ2-7, with D maybe TRBD2 (5 bases). V was cut by 0 bases and J by 5 bases, with 8 bases left in between. Germline V gene lookup returns CDR1 LNHNV and CDR2 YYDKDF (reference sequence). The CDR3 loop spans 13 amino acids. CDR3 amino acids: CATSRDRGNEQYF. As DNA, the CDR3 is TGTGCCACCAGCAGAGACAGAGGGAACGAGCAGTACTTC.

V usage is TRBV7-7 and J usage is TRBJ2-2; the D gene is possibly TRBD2 (6 bases). This CDR3 spans 15 amino acids. The V gene lost 2 bases and the J gene lost 4 bases, with 11 bases spanning the gap. Germline CDR1 SSHAT, CDR2 FNYEAQ (reference sequence). CDR3 loop: CASSLQFGGTGELFF. The CDR3 region has the DNA TGTGCCAGCAGCTTACAATTCGGGGGCACCGGGGAGCTGTTTTTT.

The chain is built from TRBV28 and TRBJ2-7, with D hard to call. V lost 6 bases and J lost 5, with 14 bases in between. Germline V gives CDR1 MDHEN, CDR2 SYDVKM. The CDR3 sequence is 13 residues long. CDR3 protein: CASSRYGLNEQYF. The CDR3 bases are TGTGCCAGCAGCCGCTACGGGTTAAACGAGCAGTACTTC.

The chain has TRBV5-6 and TRBJ1-1; tentatively, D is TRBD1 (6 bases). CDR1 SGHDT and CDR2 YYEEEE come from the germline V gene. V was clipped by 6 bases and J by 4 bases, with 19 bases between them. The length of the CDR3 is 15 residues. The CDR3 DNA sequence: TGTGCCAGCACCCCCTTAGGGGGGGGTGTCACTGAAGCTTTCTTT. This translates into CASTPLGGGVTEAFF.

The V gene is TRBV6-4, the J gene TRBJ1-1, with D possibly being TRBD1 (5 bases). The V end was cut by 4 bases, the J end by 4 bases, with 10 bases between. Germline CDR1 and CDR2: MRHNA and SNTAGT. This CDR3 region has 13 residues. The CDR3, as DNA: TGTGCCAGCAGTGCCGGGGGGAGCACTGAAGCTTTCTTT. It codes for CASSAGGSTEAFF.

The chain carries TRBV6-4 and TRBJ1-2; TRBD1 agrees at 9 bases. The trim removed 6 bases at V and 4 bases at J, leaving 3 bases unmatched. There are 13 residues in the CDR3. CDR1 is MRHNA and CDR2 is SNTAGT in the germline V gene. The CDR3 DNA reads TGTGCCAGCAGGGCGACAGGGGGCTATGGCTACACCTTC. This gives the protein CASRATGGYGYTF.

The chain employs TRBV7-8 and TRBJ2-5; 11 nucleotides line up with TRBD2. The CDR3 is made up of 15 amino acids. The germline V gene has CDR1 SGHVS and CDR2 FQNEAQ. V gave up 5 bases and J gave up 5 bases; unmatched junction bases: 7. The CDR3 is CASSLSGGASETQYF. In DNA form, the CDR3 reads TGTGCCAGCAGCCTTAGCGGGGGGGCCTCGGAGACCCAGTACTTC.

The V gene is TRBV27, the J gene TRBJ1-5; a weak D match, TRBD1 (5 bases). Trimming removed 0 bases at V and 1 base at J, with 7 bases between. In germline, CDR1 is MNHEY, CDR2 SMNVEV (reference sequence). The CDR3 has 15 residues. CDR3 sequence: CASSLSGGSNQPQHF. Here the CDR3 DNA reads TGTGCCAGCAGTTTATCCGGGGGGAGCAATCAGCCCCAGCATTTT.